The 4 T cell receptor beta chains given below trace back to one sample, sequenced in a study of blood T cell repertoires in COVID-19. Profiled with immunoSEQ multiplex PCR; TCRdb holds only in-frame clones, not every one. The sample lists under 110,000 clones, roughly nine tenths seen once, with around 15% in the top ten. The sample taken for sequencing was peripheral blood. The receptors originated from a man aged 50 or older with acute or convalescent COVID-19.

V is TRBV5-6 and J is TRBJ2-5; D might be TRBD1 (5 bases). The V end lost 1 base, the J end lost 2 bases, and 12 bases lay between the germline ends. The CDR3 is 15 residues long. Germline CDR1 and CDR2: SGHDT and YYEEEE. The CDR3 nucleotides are TGTGCCAGCAGCTTGTTCACAGGAGAACAAGAGACCCAGTACTTC. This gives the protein CASSLFTGEQETQYF.

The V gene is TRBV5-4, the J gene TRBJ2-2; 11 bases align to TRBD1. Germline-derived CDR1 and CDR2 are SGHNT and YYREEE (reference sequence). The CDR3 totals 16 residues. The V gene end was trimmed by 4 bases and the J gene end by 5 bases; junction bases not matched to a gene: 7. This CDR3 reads CASSRGQGEGTGELFF. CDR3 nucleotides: TGTGCCAGCAGCAGGGGACAGGGGGAGGGAACCGGGGAGCTGTTTTTT.

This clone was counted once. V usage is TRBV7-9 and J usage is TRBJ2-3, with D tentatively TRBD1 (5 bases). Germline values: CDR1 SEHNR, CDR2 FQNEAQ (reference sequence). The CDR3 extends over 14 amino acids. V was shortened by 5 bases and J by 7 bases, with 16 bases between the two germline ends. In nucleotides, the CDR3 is TGTGCCAGCAGCCAAGGACAAGGCCATAATACGCAGTATTTT. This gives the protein CASSQGQGHNTQYF.

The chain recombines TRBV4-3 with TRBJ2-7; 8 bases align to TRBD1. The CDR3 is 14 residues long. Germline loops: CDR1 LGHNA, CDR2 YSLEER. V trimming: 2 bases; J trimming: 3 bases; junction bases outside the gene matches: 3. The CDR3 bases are TGCGCCAGCAGCCAAAACAGGGGGGACTACGAGCAGTACTTC. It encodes CASSQNRGDYEQYF.